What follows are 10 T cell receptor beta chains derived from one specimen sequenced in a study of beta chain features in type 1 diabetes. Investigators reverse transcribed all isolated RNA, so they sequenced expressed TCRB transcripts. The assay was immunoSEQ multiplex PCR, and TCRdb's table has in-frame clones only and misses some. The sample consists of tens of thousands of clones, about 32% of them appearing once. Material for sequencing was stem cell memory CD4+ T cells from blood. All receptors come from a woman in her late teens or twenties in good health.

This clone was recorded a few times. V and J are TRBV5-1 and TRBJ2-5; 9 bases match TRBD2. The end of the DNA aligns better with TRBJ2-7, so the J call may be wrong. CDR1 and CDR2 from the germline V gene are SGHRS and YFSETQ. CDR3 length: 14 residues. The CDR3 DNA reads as TGCGCCAGCGCCCAGACTAGCGGCCCGTACGAGCAGTACTTC. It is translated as CASAQTSGPYEQYF.

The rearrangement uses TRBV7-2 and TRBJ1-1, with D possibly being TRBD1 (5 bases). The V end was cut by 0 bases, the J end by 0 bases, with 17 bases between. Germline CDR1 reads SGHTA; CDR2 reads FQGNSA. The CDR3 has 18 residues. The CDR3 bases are TGTGCCAGCAGCTTAGCGCCCGGAACAGGAGTCATGAACACTGAAGCTTTCTTT. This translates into CASSLAPGTGVMNTEAFF. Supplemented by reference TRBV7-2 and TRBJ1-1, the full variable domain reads GAGVSQSPSNKVTEKGKDVELRCDPISGHTALYWYRQSLGQGLEFLIYFQGNSAPDKSGLPSDRFSAERTGGSVSTLTIQRTQQEDSAVYLCASSLAPGTGVMNTEAFFGQGTRLTVV.

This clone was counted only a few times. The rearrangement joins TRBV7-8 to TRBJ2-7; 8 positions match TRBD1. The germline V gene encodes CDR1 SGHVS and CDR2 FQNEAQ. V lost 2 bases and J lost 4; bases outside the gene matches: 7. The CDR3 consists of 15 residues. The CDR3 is CASSLWGQALYEQYF. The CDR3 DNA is TGTGCCAGCAGCTTATGGGGACAGGCCCTTTACGAGCAGTACTTC.

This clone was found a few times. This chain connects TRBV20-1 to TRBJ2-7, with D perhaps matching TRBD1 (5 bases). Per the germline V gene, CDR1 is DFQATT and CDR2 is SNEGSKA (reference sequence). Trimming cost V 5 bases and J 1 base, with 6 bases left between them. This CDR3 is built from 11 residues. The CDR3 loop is CSAGQSYEQYF. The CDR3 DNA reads TGCAGTGCTGGACAATCCTACGAGCAGTACTTC.

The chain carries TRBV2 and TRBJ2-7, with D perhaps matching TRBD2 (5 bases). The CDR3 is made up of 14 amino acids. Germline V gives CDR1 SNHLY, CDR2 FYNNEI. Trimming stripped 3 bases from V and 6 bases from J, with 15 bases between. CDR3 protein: CASSEVQFGGEQYF. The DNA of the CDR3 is TGTGCCAGCAGTGAGGTTCAGTTCGGAGGCGAGCAGTACTTC.

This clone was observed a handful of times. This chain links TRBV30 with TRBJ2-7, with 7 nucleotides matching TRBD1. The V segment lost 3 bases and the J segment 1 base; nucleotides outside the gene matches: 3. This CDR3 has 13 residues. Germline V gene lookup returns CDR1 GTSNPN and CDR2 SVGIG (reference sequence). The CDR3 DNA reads TGTGCCTGGAGCCCGGGACAGTCCTACGAGCAGTACTTC. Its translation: CAWSPGQSYEQYF.

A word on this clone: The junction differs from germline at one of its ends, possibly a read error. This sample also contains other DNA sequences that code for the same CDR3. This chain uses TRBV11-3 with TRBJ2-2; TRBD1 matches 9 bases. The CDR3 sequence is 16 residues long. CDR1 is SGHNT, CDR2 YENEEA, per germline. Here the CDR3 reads CASSSGTGRNTGELFF. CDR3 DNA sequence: TGTGCCAGCAGTTCCGGGACAGGGAGGAACACCGGGGAGCTGTTTTTC.

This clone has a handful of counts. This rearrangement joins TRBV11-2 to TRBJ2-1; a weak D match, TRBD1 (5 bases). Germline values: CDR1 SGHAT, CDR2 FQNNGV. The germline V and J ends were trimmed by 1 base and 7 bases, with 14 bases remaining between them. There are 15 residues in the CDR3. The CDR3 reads CASSLGWQGKNEQFF. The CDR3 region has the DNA TGTGCCAGCAGCTTAGGTTGGCAGGGCAAAAATGAGCAGTTCTTC. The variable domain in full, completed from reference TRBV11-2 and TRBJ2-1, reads EAGVAQSPRYKIIEKRQSVAFWCNPISGHATLYWYQQILGQGPKLLIQFQNNGVVDDSQLPKDRFSAERLKGVDSTLKIQPAKLEDSAVYLCASSLGWQGKNEQFFGPGTRLTVL.

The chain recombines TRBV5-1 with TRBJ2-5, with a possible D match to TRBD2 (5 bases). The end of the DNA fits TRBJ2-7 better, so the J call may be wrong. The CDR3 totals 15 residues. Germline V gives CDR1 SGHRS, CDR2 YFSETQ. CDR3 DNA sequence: TGCGCCAGCAGCTTGGTCGGAGGTTACTCCTACGAGCAGTACTTC. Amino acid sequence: CASSLVGGYSYEQYF.

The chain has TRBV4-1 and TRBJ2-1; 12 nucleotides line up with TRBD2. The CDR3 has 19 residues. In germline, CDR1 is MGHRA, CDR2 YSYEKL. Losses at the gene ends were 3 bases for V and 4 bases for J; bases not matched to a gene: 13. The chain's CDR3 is CASSQFLAGGPIWYNEQFF. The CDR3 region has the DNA TGCGCCAGCAGCCAGTTTCTAGCGGGGGGGCCTATCTGGTACAATGAGCAGTTCTTC.